The 10 T cell receptor beta chains below all came from one sample that was sequenced in a study of cytomegalovirus exposure and HLA in healthy donors. This PCR relied on a set of 60 Vbeta primers and 13 Jbeta primers. Assay used: immunoSEQ multiplex PCR; TCRdb lists only in-frame clones, some missing. The table shows around 86,000 clones, with 6.5% to 8% occurring only once. Sequenced material: PBMCs. All receptors come from a man aged 50-59 years in good health and CMV-seronegative.

This clone came up a few times. This chain links TRBV5-4 with TRBJ2-1; possibly TRBD2 for D (5 bases). CDR1 and CDR2 from the germline V gene are SGHNT and YYREEE (reference sequence). The CDR3 has 13 residues. V was shortened by 0 bases and J by 9 bases, with 10 bases between the two germline ends. The CDR3: CASSLDPGSEQFF. DNA for the CDR3: TGTGCCAGCAGCTTGGATCCGGGGTCTGAGCAGTTCTTC.

DNA for the CDR3: TGTGCCAGCAGCTTATTCAACGTCGGTGGCTACACCTTC. This translates into CASSLFNVGGYTF. The chain is built from TRBV7-9 and TRBJ1-2; the D is unclear. The V gene's germline CDR1 is SEHNR and CDR2 FQNEAQ (reference sequence). V was trimmed by 2 bases and J by 7 bases, leaving 11 bases between them. CDR3 length equals 13 residues.

This clone came up a few times. The chain combines TRBV7-9 with TRBJ2-1; 10 bases match TRBD2. V was clipped by 2 bases and J by 2 bases; unmatched bases: 0. CDR1 is SEHNR and CDR2 is FQNEAQ in the germline V gene (reference sequence). This CDR3 is 15 amino acids long. The CDR3 DNA reads as TGTGCCAGCAGCTTACTAGCGGGAGCCTACAATGAGCAGTTCTTC. Residues: CASSLLAGAYNEQFF.

This clone has a single count. The chain is built from TRBV28 and TRBJ2-7; 7 nucleotides agree with TRBD2. This CDR3 comprises 14 residues. From germline, CDR1 is MDHEN and CDR2 SYDVKM. Trimming took 1 base from V and 3 from J; bases not matched to a gene: 3. The CDR3 loop reads CASSLYGGGYEQYF. Here the CDR3 DNA reads TGTGCCAGCAGTTTATATGGGGGGGGCTACGAGCAGTACTTC.

The chain is built from TRBV5-4 and TRBJ1-2, with 7 bases aligning to TRBD1. The trim removed 0 bases at V and 2 bases at J, leaving 4 bases unmatched. The CDR3 loop spans 15 amino acids. The V gene's germline CDR1 is SGHNT and CDR2 YYREEE (reference sequence). For the CDR3, the DNA is TGTGCCAGCAGCTTGGTCCCGGACAGGAACTATGGCTACACCTTC. The encoded protein is CASSLVPDRNYGYTF.

The V and J genes are TRBV11-2 and TRBJ2-6; D is unclear. Germline CDR1 is SGHAT and CDR2 is FQNNGV. The CDR3 spans 15 residues. Trimming pared 1 base from V and 0 bases from J, leaving 4 bases between. CDR3 amino acids: CASSLGVSGANVLTF. As DNA, the CDR3 is TGTGCCAGCAGCTTAGGCGTCTCTGGGGCCAACGTCCTGACTTTC.

This chain joins TRBV27 and TRBJ2-1; 8 nucleotides align to TRBD2. This CDR3 contains 15 residues. The V segment lost 3 bases and the J segment 7 bases; nucleotides outside the gene matches: 8. Germline CDR1 and CDR2: MNHEY and SMNVEV (reference sequence). In nucleotides, the CDR3 is TGTGCCAGCAGTTTTAATCCGGGACTAGGTAATGAGCAGTTCTTC. Its translation: CASSFNPGLGNEQFF.

This clone was detected a few times. The chain links TRBV6-6 to TRBJ2-2; D gene ambiguous. CDR1 is MNHNY, CDR2 SVGAGI, per germline (reference sequence). This CDR3 is built from 15 residues. Trimming shortened V by 7 bases and J by 1 base, and 13 bases separated the two germline ends. CDR3 DNA: TGTGCCAGCATATCCGGCGGAAAGAACACCGGGGAGCTGTTTTTT. It encodes CASISGGKNTGELFF.

V usage is TRBV10-1 and J usage is TRBJ2-1, with unresolved D. The germline V gene encodes CDR1 WNHNN and CDR2 SYGVQD (reference sequence). V shed 3 bases and J shed 5 bases, with 8 bases lying between them. This CDR3 spans 13 amino acids. The CDR3 sequence is CASSDPPNNEQFF. CDR3 DNA sequence: TGCGCCAGCAGTGACCCGCCTAACAATGAGCAGTTCTTC.

The chain employs TRBV5-1 and TRBJ2-2, with D maybe TRBD2 (6 bases). V lost 2 bases and J 0 bases, leaving 11 bases between the germline ends. Per the germline V gene, CDR1 is SGHRS and CDR2 is YFSETQ. The CDR3 consists of 16 residues. The CDR3 DNA follows: TGCGCCAGCAGCTTCCTGGGGGGATCGAACACCGGGGAGCTGTTTTTT. Translating it yields CASSFLGGSNTGELFF.